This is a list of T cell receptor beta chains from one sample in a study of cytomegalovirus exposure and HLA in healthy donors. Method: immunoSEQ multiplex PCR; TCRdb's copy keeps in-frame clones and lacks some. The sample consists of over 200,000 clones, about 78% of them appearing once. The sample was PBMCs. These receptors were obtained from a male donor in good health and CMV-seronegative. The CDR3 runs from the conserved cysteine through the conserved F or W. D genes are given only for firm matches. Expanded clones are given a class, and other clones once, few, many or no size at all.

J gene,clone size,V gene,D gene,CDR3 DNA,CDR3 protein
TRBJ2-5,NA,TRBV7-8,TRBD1,TGTGCCAGCAGCTTAGACGCAATTGGACAGGCCCGGGGTGAGACCCAGTACTTC,CASSLDAIGQARGETQYF
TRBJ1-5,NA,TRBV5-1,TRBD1,TGCGCCAGCAGCTTGCAGCCAGGGGGAGAGGAGCCCCAGCATTTT,CASSLQPGGEEPQHF
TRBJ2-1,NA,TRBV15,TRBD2,TGTGCCACCAGCAACGGCCGAAGCGGGAGGGCCAACAATGAGCAGTTCTTC,CATSNGRSGRANNEQFF
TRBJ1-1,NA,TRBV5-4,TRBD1,TGTGCCAGCGGAAAAGACAGGGCCCTGAACACTGAAGCTTTCTTT,CASGKDRALNTEAFF
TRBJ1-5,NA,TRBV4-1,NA,TGCGCCAGCAGCCAAGAGTCGAGGGATCAGCCCCAGCATTTT,CASSQESRDQPQHF
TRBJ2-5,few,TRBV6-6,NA,TGTGCCAGCAGTTACTCGGTTCAGGGGTATGAGACCCAGTACTTC,CASSYSVQGYETQYF
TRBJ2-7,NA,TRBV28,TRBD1,TGTGCCAGCAGACCCTCGACAGGGGGTAAAGGTTCTGGCGAGCAGTACTTC,CASRPSTGGKGSGEQYF
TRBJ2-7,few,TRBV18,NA,TGTGCCAGCTCACCACAGAGTCAGGTATTCTACGAGCAGTACTTC,CASSPQSQVFYEQYF
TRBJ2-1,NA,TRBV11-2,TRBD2,TGTGCCAGCAGCTTAGCGCGGACTAGCGGGAGGGTTAATAACAATGAGCAGTTCTTC,CASSLARTSGRVNNNEQFF
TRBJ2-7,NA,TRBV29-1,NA,TGCAGCGTCGCCCCTAACAGGCACTACGAGCAGTACTTC,CSVAPNRHYEQYF
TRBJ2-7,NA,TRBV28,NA,TGTGCCAGCAGTTTAATGGGGCAGGGGTACGAGCAGTACTTC,CASSLMGQGYEQYF
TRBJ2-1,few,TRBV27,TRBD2,TGTGCCAGCAGTTACCTTGGGACTAGAGCTGAGCAGTTCTTC,CASSYLGTRAEQFF
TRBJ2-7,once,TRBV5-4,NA,TGTGCCAGCAGGGGGGGGCTAGCGGAGTCGTACGAGCAGTACTTC,CASRGGLAESYEQYF
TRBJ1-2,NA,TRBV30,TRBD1,TGTGCCGGGGGGACAGGGAGGGACTATGGCTACACCTTC,CAGGTGRDYGYTF
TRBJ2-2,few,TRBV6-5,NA,TGTGCCAGCAGTTACGGGGGGTCGGTTGGAACCGGGGAGCTGTTTTTT,CASSYGGSVGTGELFF
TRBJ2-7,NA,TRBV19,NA,TGTGCCAGTAGTGAACAGGTTTTTGGCGAGCAGTACTTC,CASSEQVFGEQYF
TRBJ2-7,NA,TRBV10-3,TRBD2,TGTGCCATCAGCGGGGGGACTAGCGGGAGCTACGAGCAGTACTTC,CAISGGTSGSYEQYF
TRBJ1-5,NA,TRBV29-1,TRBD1,TGCAGCGTTACCGACAGGGGCAATCAGCCCCAGCATTTT,CSVTDRGNQPQHF
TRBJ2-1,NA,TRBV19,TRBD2,TGTGCCAGTACCCCCCGCGGGGGTGAGCAGTTCTTC,CASTPRGGEQFF
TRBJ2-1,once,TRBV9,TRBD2,TGTGCCAGCAGCGCAAGAACGGGAGGGCCCTCGACATCGGAGCAGTTCTTC,CASSARTGGPSTSEQFF
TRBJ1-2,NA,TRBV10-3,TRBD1,TGTGCCATCAGTGACAACAGGGGGATCGGCTACACCTTC,CAISDNRGIGYTF
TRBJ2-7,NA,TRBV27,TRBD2,TGTGCCAGCAGTCCGGGACTAGTGCTCTACGAGCAGTACTTC,CASSPGLVLYEQYF
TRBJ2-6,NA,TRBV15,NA,TGTGCCACCAGCGTGGAGGGGGGGGCCAACGTCCTGACTTTC,CATSVEGGANVLTF
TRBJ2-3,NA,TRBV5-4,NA,TGTGCCAGCAGCTTGCTGGGCGCAAGGTCTTTTAGAACGCAGTATTTT,CASSLLGARSFRTQYF
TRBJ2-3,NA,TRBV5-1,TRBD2,TGCGCCAGCAGCCGGGACTATATTGATACGCAGTATTTT,CASSRDYIDTQYF
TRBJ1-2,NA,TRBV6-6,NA,TGTGCCAGCAGTTACTCGAAGACAGTTAACTATGGCTACACCTTC,CASSYSKTVNYGYTF